This TCR beta chain was captured by sequencing in a study of T cell responses to AZD1222 COVID-19 vaccine. Germline values: CDR1 SGHTA, CDR2 FQGNSA. The CDR3 loop spans 18 amino acids. Losses at the gene ends were 2 bases for V and 7 bases for J; bases not matched to a gene: 14. TCRdb's copy holds only in-frame clones and misses some; the assay was immunoSEQ multiplex PCR. The data show around 84,000 clones, 88% seen once. The specimen was peripheral blood, collected on day 0 of AZD1222 vaccination. The receptor's source is an adult in good health. V is TRBV7-2 and J is TRBJ1-6; the match to TRBD1 covers 7 bases. The CDR3 sequence: CASSLNGQEISLNSPLHF. As DNA, the CDR3 is TGTGCCAGCAGCTTAAATGGACAGGAGATTTCCTTAAATTCACCCCTCCACTTT. The whole variable domain, filled in from reference TRBV7-2 and TRBJ1-6, reads GAGVSQSPSNKVTEKGKDVELRCDPISGHTALYWYRQSLGQGLEFLIYFQGNSAPDKSGLPSDRFSAERTGGSVSTLTIQRTQQEDSAVYLCASSLNGQEISLNSPLHFGNGTRLTVT.